The 32 T cell receptor beta chains reported below all come from one sample, sequenced in a study of Ad26.COV2.S vaccination and SARS-CoV-2 variants. Assay used: immunoSEQ multiplex PCR; TCRdb lists only in-frame clones, some missing. The sample holds around 400,000 clones, around 90% seen once. Treatment described: roughly 19 received Ad26.COV2.S at low or high dose, single or two shots; roughly 5 received placebo; per-sample allocation not given. Sampling happened 63 days after the first vaccine or placebo injection. Sequencing used peripheral blood, obtained in a trial of Ad26.COV2.S vaccine versus placebo. Source of these receptors: a person between 18 and 65 years old who received the Ad26.COV2.S COVID-19 vaccine or a placebo.

This clone is a singleton in its sample. The rearrangement joins TRBV27 to TRBJ2-7; D is unresolved. Trimming removed 4 bases from V and 6 bases from J, with 7 bases in between. Germline-derived CDR1 and CDR2 are MNHEY and SMNVEV (reference sequence). The CDR3 sequence is 11 residues long. The CDR3 nucleotides are TGTGCCAGCAGTTCCGTGAGCGAGCAGTACTTC. It is translated as CASSSVSEQYF.

This chain connects TRBV19 to TRBJ2-5; 8 bases match TRBD2. CDR1 and CDR2 (germline): LNHDA, SQIVND (reference sequence). V gave up 1 base and J gave up 6 bases; unmatched junction bases: 10. This CDR3 has 16 amino acids. This CDR3 is CASSIGDSGGIQTQYF. The CDR3, as DNA: TGTGCCAGTAGTATAGGCGACAGCGGGGGAATACAGACCCAGTACTTC.

The gene calls are TRBV27 and TRBJ2-1, with 10 bases that match TRBD2. Per the germline V gene, CDR1 is MNHEY and CDR2 is SMNVEV (reference sequence). V lost 5 bases and J lost 2; bases outside the gene matches: 6. The CDR3 has 16 residues. The DNA of the CDR3 is TGTGCCAGCAGTCTCGCTAGCGGGAGTCCCTACAATGAGCAGTTCTTC. This encodes CASSLASGSPYNEQFF.

The chain uses TRBV20-1 and TRBJ2-3; 10 bases line up with TRBD2. The trim removed 3 bases at V and 4 bases at J, leaving 7 bases unmatched. The CDR3 contains 15 residues. Germline V gives CDR1 DFQATT, CDR2 SNEGSKA (reference sequence). The CDR3 protein is CSASEREGSADTQYF. CDR3 nucleotides: TGCAGTGCTAGTGAGCGGGAGGGTTCCGCAGATACGCAGTATTTT.

This clone was picked up one time. The chain is built from TRBV5-1 and TRBJ2-1; D remains unclear. The CDR3 has 16 amino acids. V was pared by 4 bases and J by 0 bases, with 14 bases between. Germline V gene data show CDR1 as SGHRS and CDR2 as YFSETQ. The CDR3 region has the DNA TGCGCCAGCAGCCTCCGCTTCCGAAGCTCCTACAATGAGCAGTTCTTC. It is translated as CASSLRFRSSYNEQFF.

The CDR3 region is CASSMDSGRDDQPQHF. DNA of the CDR3: TGTGCCAGTAGTATGGATTCAGGCAGGGACGATCAGCCCCAGCATTTT. The chain has TRBV19 and TRBJ1-5; TRBD1 might be the D (5 bases). CDR3 size: 16 residues. Trimming shortened V by 3 bases and J by 5 bases, and 17 bases separated the two germline ends. The germline CDR1 and CDR2 sequences are LNHDA and SQIVND (reference sequence). Looking up the rest from reference TRBV19 and TRBJ1-5 gives the full variable domain: DGGITQSPKYLFRKEGQNVTLSCEQNLNHDAMYWYRQDPGQGLRLIYYSQIVNDFQKGDIAEGYSVSREKKESFPLTVTSAQKNPTAFYLCASSMDSGRDDQPQHFGDGTRLSIL.

V gene TRBV28 combines with J gene TRBJ1-1; D not resolved. The CDR3 loop spans 19 amino acids. The germline V gene encodes CDR1 MDHEN and CDR2 SYDVKM. V was shortened by 3 bases and J by 4 bases, with 27 bases between the two germline ends. CDR3 sequence: CASSLVYLQRGHDSTEAFF. The DNA for the CDR3 is TGTGCCAGCAGTTTGGTATATCTCCAGCGGGGTCATGACTCCACTGAAGCTTTCTTT.

The chain links TRBV11-2 to TRBJ2-7; 7 nucleotides agree with TRBD1. CDR3 length: 15 residues. Unmatched junction bases numbered 14, after V lost 4 bases and J lost 8 bases. Germline CDR1 and CDR2: SGHAT and FQNNGV. CDR3 in DNA: TGTGCCAGCAGCTCCGGACAGGCAGATGCCACGAAGCAGTACTTC. Protein product: CASSSGQADATKQYF. The whole variable domain, filled in from reference TRBV11-2 and TRBJ2-7, reads EAGVAQSPRYKIIEKRQSVAFWCNPISGHATLYWYQQILGQGPKLLIQFQNNGVVDDSQLPKDRFSAERLKGVDSTLKIQPAKLEDSAVYLCASSSGQADATKQYFGPGTRLTVT.

The genes are TRBV13 and TRBJ2-2, with D perhaps matching TRBD1 (6 bases). Germline CDR1 PRHDT, CDR2 FYEKMQ (reference sequence). The CDR3 runs 18 residues. With 5 bases removed from V and 5 bases from J, the gap between germline ends came to 24 bases. CDR3 coding DNA: TGTGCCAGCAGCCTATACTTAGGGGGAGTGAGTCTGACCGGGGAGCTGTTTTTT. Protein: CASSLYLGGVSLTGELFF. Complete variable domain (other parts from reference TRBV13 and TRBJ2-2): AAGVIQSPRHLIKEKRETATLKCYPIPRHDTVYWYQQGPGQDPQFLISFYEKMQSDKGSIPDRFSAQQFSDYHSELNMSSLELGDSALYFCASSLYLGGVSLTGELFFGEGSRLTVL.

This rearrangement joins TRBV4-1 to TRBJ2-3; the match to TRBD2 covers 11 bases. The CDR3 totals 18 residues. J was trimmed by 9 bases and V by 0 bases; bases with no gene match: 14. Per the germline V gene, CDR1 is MGHRA and CDR2 is YSYEKL. The CDR3 DNA reads TGCGCCAGCAGCCAAGAAGTTAATTTTGGACTAGCGGGTTTAACGCAGTATTTT. It translates to CASSQEVNFGLAGLTQYF.

This chain connects TRBV6-2 or TRBV6-3 to TRBJ1-1; D gene ambiguous. V lost 4 bases, J lost 1 base, and 10 bases lay in between. This CDR3 region has 14 residues. CDR1 is MNHEY and CDR2 is SVGEGT in the germline V gene. The CDR3 DNA sequence: TGTGCCAGCAGTTGGAACACATGGAACACTGAAGCTTTCTTT. Amino acids: CASSWNTWNTEAFF.

The chain carries TRBV3-1 (or the pseudogene TRBV3-2) and TRBJ1-2, with 7 bases lining up with TRBD1. Per germline, CDR1 LGHDT and CDR2 YNNKEL (reference sequence). The CDR3 sequence is 15 residues long. V dropped 3 bases and J dropped 2; count of bases not matched to a gene: 6. CDR3 protein: CASSQVGTENYGYTF. Written as DNA, the CDR3 is TGTGCCAGCAGCCAGGTCGGGACAGAGAACTATGGCTACACCTTC.

CDR3 bases: TGTGCCAGCAGCTTAGATTGGAGGAACACTGAAGCTTTCTTT. It translates to CASSLDWRNTEAFF. V usage is TRBV11-2 and J usage is TRBJ1-1; D is uncertain. CDR3 length: 14 amino acids. The V gene's germline CDR1 is SGHAT and CDR2 FQNNGV. Trimming left V 0 bases short and J 1 base short, with 6 bases between.

The chain has TRBV6-5 and TRBJ2-4; the match to TRBD1 covers 8 bases. Germline CDR1 is MNHEY and CDR2 is SVGAGI. This CDR3 has 14 residues. Unmatched junction bases numbered 10, after V lost 10 bases and J lost 5 bases. The CDR3 DNA is TGTGCCATCAAACCTACCAGGGGGCAAAACATTCAGTACTTC. The encoded protein is CAIKPTRGQNIQYF.

The chain links TRBV9 to TRBJ2-3; D possibly uses TRBD1 or TRBD2 (5 bases each). This CDR3 is 14 amino acids long. The germline gives CDR1 SGDLS, CDR2 YYNGEE. The V and J ends lost 2 bases and 3 bases respectively, with 10 bases between them. In DNA form, the CDR3 reads TGTGCCAGCAGCGTGTTCGGGGCGACAGATACGCAGTATTTT. It specifies CASSVFGATDTQYF.

This sequence joins TRBV18 and TRBJ2-2; 8 bases map to TRBD1. Germline loops: CDR1 KGHSH, CDR2 LQKENI. This CDR3 spans 16 amino acids. J gave up 1 base and V 4 bases, and 5 bases lay outside the gene matches. CDR3 amino acids: CASSLSGTGNTGELFF. The CDR3 DNA reads TGTGCCAGCTCACTCTCCGGGACAGGGAACACCGGGGAGCTGTTTTTT.

The chain couples TRBV6-5 to TRBJ2-7; TRBD2 is a possible D gene (6 bases). The V and J ends lost 5 bases and 5 bases respectively, with 19 bases between them. This CDR3 is built from 15 residues. Germline assignment: CDR1 MNHEY and CDR2 SVGAGI. The CDR3 coding sequence is TGTGCCAGCAGTATCTCCTTGGGGGGTGTCAACGAGCAGTACTTC. It specifies CASSISLGGVNEQYF.

The rearrangement joins TRBV19 to TRBJ2-1, with 9 bases matching TRBD2. CDR3 length: 13 amino acids. The germline V gene has CDR1 LNHDA and CDR2 SQIVND (reference sequence). Unmatched junction bases numbered 8, after V lost 10 bases and J lost 7 bases. The CDR3 spells CATNSGSKNEQFF. The CDR3 nucleotides read TGTGCCACCAATAGCGGGAGTAAAAATGAGCAGTTCTTC.

The CDR3 loop reads CASSYSRTGGRETQYF. The CDR3 nucleotides are TGTGCCAGCAGTTACTCGAGGACAGGGGGCAGAGAGACCCAGTACTTC. The V and J genes are TRBV6-6 and TRBJ2-5; TRBD1 matches at 11 bases. Germline loops: CDR1 MNHNY, CDR2 SVGAGI (reference sequence). V was pared by 0 bases and J by 4 bases, with 4 bases of the junction left unmatched. The CDR3 runs 16 residues.

V usage is TRBV5-1 and J usage is TRBJ2-1; no firm D call. Germline V lookup: CDR1 SGHRS, CDR2 YFSETQ. Trimming took off 0 bases at V and 7 bases at J, with 8 bases between the two ends. The CDR3 sequence is 13 residues long. The CDR3 nucleotides are TGCGCCAGCAGCTTGGATCAATTGAATGAGCAGTTCTTC. This translates into CASSLDQLNEQFF.

This clone was recorded only once. This chain uses TRBV30 with TRBJ1-5; possibly TRBD1 for D (6 bases). The germline CDR1 and CDR2 sequences are GTSNPN and SVGIG (reference sequence). Trimming removed 0 bases from V and 4 bases from J, with 10 bases in between. The CDR3 is 14 amino acids. CDR3 loop: CAWSVRTENQPQHF. As DNA, the CDR3 is TGTGCCTGGAGTGTACGGACAGAAAATCAGCCCCAGCATTTT. The variable domain in full, with the rest retrieved from reference TRBV30 and TRBJ1-5, is SQTIHQWPATLVQPVGSPLSLECTVEGTSNPNLYWYRQAAGRGLQLLFYSVGIGQISSEVPQNLSASRPQDRQFILSSKKLLLSDSGFYLCAWSVRTENQPQHFGDGTRLSIL.

This rearrangement joins TRBV19 to TRBJ2-1, with 9 bases fitting TRBD1. CDR1 LNHDA and CDR2 SQIVND come from the germline V gene (reference sequence). Trimming took 2 bases from V and 9 from J; bases not matched to a gene: 5. This CDR3 contains 14 residues. The CDR3 DNA follows: TGTGCCAGTAGTATATGGGACAGGGCTTTTGAGCAGTTCTTC. This encodes CASSIWDRAFEQFF.

V usage is TRBV4-1 and J usage is TRBJ1-1, with no clear D. This CDR3 spans 16 amino acids. CDR1 is MGHRA and CDR2 is YSYEKL in the germline V gene. V gave up 4 bases and J gave up 3 bases, with 18 bases separating them. The CDR3 DNA reads TGCGCCAGCAGCCCTCCCGGTAGGGTAATGGACACTGAAGCTTTCTTT. Encoded protein: CASSPPGRVMDTEAFF.

The chain joins TRBV19 to TRBJ2-7, with D unclear. This CDR3 has 13 residues. The V gene lost 5 bases and the J gene lost 5 bases, with 13 bases spanning the gap. The V gene's germline CDR1 is LNHDA and CDR2 SQIVND (reference sequence). CDR3: CASSPYVGDEQYF. For the CDR3, the DNA is TGTGCCAGTAGTCCGTACGTTGGAGACGAGCAGTACTTC.

This sequence joins TRBV6-5 and TRBJ2-1, with 8 bases matching TRBD2. Germline V gene sequence: CDR1 MNHEY, CDR2 SVGAGI. The trim removed 2 bases at V and 7 bases at J, leaving 10 bases unmatched. The CDR3 extends over 16 amino acids. The DNA of the CDR3 is TGTGCCAGCAGTTACATACGGGAGGGCCGTGAAAATGAGCAGTTCTTC. Amino acid sequence: CASSYIREGRENEQFF.

V gene TRBV19 combines with J gene TRBJ1-5; possible D gene TRBD1, 5 bases. CDR1 and CDR2 (germline): LNHDA, SQIVND (reference sequence). The CDR3 loop spans 15 amino acids. V was clipped by 0 bases and J by 8 bases, with 14 bases between them. CDR3 bases: TGTGCCAGTAGTATAGATTTGGACATGAGAAAGCCCCAGCATTTT. This encodes CASSIDLDMRKPQHF. Looking up the rest from reference TRBV19 and TRBJ1-5 gives the full variable domain: DGGITQSPKYLFRKEGQNVTLSCEQNLNHDAMYWYRQDPGQGLRLIYYSQIVNDFQKGDIAEGYSVSREKKESFPLTVTSAQKNPTAFYLCASSIDLDMRKPQHFGDGTRLSIL.

This clone appeared once. The chain links TRBV10-3 to TRBJ2-6; possibly TRBD1 for D (6 bases). The CDR3 length is 15 residues. Germline CDR1 is ENHRY and CDR2 is SYGVKD. The V and J ends lost 2 bases and 4 bases respectively, with 9 bases between them. This CDR3 is CAISEQGIGANVLTF. The CDR3 nucleotides read TGTGCCATCAGTGAGCAGGGGATAGGGGCCAACGTCCTGACTTTC.

In DNA form, the CDR3 reads TGTGCCAGCAGTTACTCGGGGGGGGCTGACGAGCAGTACTTC. Protein product: CASSYSGGADEQYF. The chain links TRBV6-2 or TRBV6-3 to TRBJ2-7; D may be TRBD2 (7 bases). V lost 0 bases and J lost 5, with 11 bases in between. The CDR3 has 14 residues. The germline V gene has CDR1 MNHEY and CDR2 SVGEGT.

V is TRBV7-2 and J is TRBJ2-4; TRBD2 agrees at 15 bases. After removal of 5 bases from V and 9 bases from J, the junction contained 8 bases not matched to a gene. The CDR3 spans 16 residues. Germline V gene data show CDR1 as SGHTA and CDR2 as FQGNSA. CDR3 region: CASSTRTSGRAGIQYF. The CDR3 coding sequence is TGTGCCAGCAGCACCCGGACTAGCGGGAGGGCCGGCATTCAGTACTTC. Using reference TRBV7-2 and TRBJ2-4 for the parts outside the CDR3, the full variable domain is GAGVSQSPSNKVTEKGKDVELRCDPISGHTALYWYRQSLGQGLEFLIYFQGNSAPDKSGLPSDRFSAERTGGSVSTLTIQRTQQEDSAVYLCASSTRTSGRAGIQYFGAGTRLSVL.

This chain links TRBV10-1 with TRBJ2-1; D is possibly TRBD2 (6 bases). V lost 5 bases and J lost 8, with 16 bases in between. This CDR3 is built from 14 residues. Germline values: CDR1 WNHNN, CDR2 SYGVQD (reference sequence). The CDR3 DNA follows: TGCGCCAGCAGTCGGGCGGGACCCTTGGATGAGCAGTTCTTC. Residues: CASSRAGPLDEQFF.

This chain uses TRBV6-1 with TRBJ2-2, with D maybe TRBD1 (5 bases). The ends were cut back, 2 bases at V and 6 bases at J, with 16 bases in the middle. CDR1 MNHNS and CDR2 SASEGT come from the germline V gene. There are 16 residues in the CDR3. CDR3 protein: CASSEWAREGAGELFF. The CDR3 DNA reads as TGTGCCAGCAGTGAATGGGCCAGGGAAGGAGCCGGGGAGCTGTTTTTT.

The V and J genes are TRBV19 and TRBJ1-2; a weak D match, TRBD1 (5 bases). V lost 3 bases and J 7 bases, leaving 12 bases between the germline ends. In germline, CDR1 is LNHDA, CDR2 SQIVND (reference sequence). The CDR3 is made up of 13 amino acids. The CDR3 is CASSISQGGGYTF. As DNA, the CDR3 is TGTGCCAGTAGTATCTCCCAGGGTGGTGGCTACACCTTC.